A single sample gave rise to the 29 T cell receptor beta chains below, sequenced in a study of T-cell memory formation after mild COVID-19. One entry per CDR3 protein, called by TCRdb with MiXCR from the 5' RACE reads. The sample records about 470,000 distinct CDR3 sequences, about 18% being singletons. The sample taken for sequencing was PBMCs or a T cell subset sorted from them (not recorded which). The origin of the receptors is an adult woman who had mild COVID-19 (a few samples of this study predate the infection). Cell type and time point are not known.

This clonotype was detected a few times. This sequence joins TRBV24-1 and TRBJ2-2; D remains ambiguous. In germline, CDR1 is KGHDR, CDR2 SFDVKD. The length of the CDR3 is 12 residues. Deletions cut 7 bases from V and 4 bases from J, with 6 bases between. The CDR3 spells CATSRSTGELFF. CDR3 nucleotides: TGTGCCACCAGCCGTAGCACCGGGGAGCTGTTTTTT.

This clonotype was observed a few times. This chain connects TRBV29-1 to TRBJ2-1, with D maybe TRBD1 (6 bases). Germline CDR1 SQVTM, CDR2 ANQGSEA. CDR3 length: 15 amino acids. V was trimmed by 3 bases and J by 8 bases, leaving 20 bases between them. This CDR3 reads CSVDEWKQGLDEQFF. The CDR3 bases are TGCAGCGTTGATGAGTGGAAACAGGGTCTGGATGAGCAGTTCTTC.

The V gene is TRBV6-2 or TRBV6-3, the J gene TRBJ2-1, with D perhaps matching TRBD2 (6 bases). The CDR3 length is 16 residues. Trimming removed 5 bases from V and 9 bases from J, with 23 bases in between. Germline CDR1 reads MNHEY; CDR2 reads SVGEGT. The CDR3 loop reads CASSNERWRAPVEQFF. CDR3 nucleotides: TGTGCCAGCAGTAACGAGCGTTGGAGGGCCCCCGTTGAGCAGTTCTTC.

This clonotype was observed a few times. The chain couples TRBV18 to TRBJ2-7, with 8 positions matching TRBD1. The CDR3 loop spans 14 amino acids. V shed 3 bases, J shed 2 bases, and the junction held 3 bases outside the gene matches. Per germline, CDR1 KGHSH and CDR2 LQKENI. Here the CDR3 reads CASSPRDRTYEQYF. Written as DNA, the CDR3 is TGTGCCAGCTCACCCCGGGACAGGACCTACGAGCAGTACTTC.

This clonotype came up a few times. The chain uses TRBV7-9 and TRBJ1-1; TRBD1 aligns across 7 bases. From germline, CDR1 is SEHNR and CDR2 FQNEAQ (reference sequence). The CDR3 is made up of 15 amino acids. V dropped 5 bases and J dropped 5; count of bases not matched to a gene: 11. The CDR3 loop reads CASSPPGQVYTEAFF. The CDR3, as DNA: TGTGCCAGCAGCCCGCCCGGACAGGTTTATACTGAAGCTTTCTTT.

J is TRBJ2-1 and V is TRBV20-1; TRBD2 matches at 10 bases. This CDR3 region has 15 residues. The germline V gene encodes CDR1 DFQATT and CDR2 SNEGSKA (reference sequence). The V gene end was trimmed by 4 bases and the J gene end by 4 bases; junction bases not matched to a gene: 7. Here the CDR3 reads CSANNPSGGYNEQFF. CDR3 nucleotide sequence: TGCAGTGCTAACAATCCTAGCGGGGGATACAATGAGCAGTTCTTC.

This clonotype has more than one count but fewer than ten. The CDR3 loop reads CASSYEFSSYNEQFF. CDR3 bases: TGTGCCAGCAGTTACGAGTTCAGCTCCTACAATGAGCAGTTCTTC. The chain carries TRBV6-2 or TRBV6-3 and TRBJ2-1; D remains ambiguous. V lost 2 bases, J lost 0 bases, and 8 bases lay in between. Germline lookup yields CDR1 MNHEY and CDR2 SVGEGT. This CDR3 contains 15 residues.

The rearrangement links TRBV5-6 to TRBJ1-2; 8 bases align to TRBD1. With V trimmed by 2 bases and J by 4 bases, 4 bases remained unmatched. The CDR3 runs to 14 residues. Germline V gene sequence: CDR1 SGHDT, CDR2 YYEEEE. CDR3 amino acids: CASSFPGTGYGYTF. In DNA form, the CDR3 reads TGTGCCAGCAGCTTCCCCGGGACAGGCTATGGCTACACCTTC.

The rearrangement links TRBV9 to TRBJ2-7, with D tentatively TRBD1 (6 bases). V lost 0 bases and J lost 2, with 12 bases in between. The CDR3 is 15 amino acids. Germline lookup yields CDR1 SGDLS and CDR2 YYNGEE. The CDR3: CASSVGRKGAYEQYF. The CDR3 coding sequence is TGTGCCAGCAGCGTAGGGAGGAAGGGGGCCTACGAGCAGTACTTC.

CDR3: CASSVRGAVNEQFF. CDR3 nucleotide sequence: TGCGCCAGCAGTGTCCGGGGGGCGGTTAATGAGCAGTTCTTC. The chain couples TRBV5-1 to TRBJ2-1; possible D gene TRBD2, 7 bases. The CDR3 spans 14 residues. V was trimmed by 5 bases and J by 7 bases, leaving 16 bases between them. Germline V lookup: CDR1 SGHRS, CDR2 YFSETQ. Drawing the rest from reference TRBV5-1 and TRBJ2-1, the complete variable domain is KAGVTQTPRYLIKTRGQQVTLSCSPISGHRSVSWYQQTPGQGLQFLFEYFSETQRNKGNFPGRFSGRQFSNSRSEMNVSTLELGDSALYLCASSVRGAVNEQFFGPGTRLTVL.

This clonotype was detected a few times. V and J are TRBV12-3 or TRBV12-4 and TRBJ2-1, with D uncertain. There are 14 residues in the CDR3. The V end lost 3 bases, the J end lost 9 bases, and 15 bases lay between the germline ends. The CDR3 region is CASSLAPLAGEQFF. The CDR3 region has the DNA TGTGCCAGCAGTTTGGCACCACTCGCTGGTGAGCAGTTCTTC.

The V gene is TRBV12-3 or TRBV12-4, the J gene TRBJ1-4; TRBD1 aligns across 9 bases. This CDR3 has 14 amino acids. J lost 6 bases, V lost 5 bases, and 4 bases had no gene match. CDR3 sequence reads: CASSLRDRDEKLFF. The CDR3 nucleotides are TGTGCCAGCAGTCTCCGGGACAGGGATGAAAAACTGTTTTTT.

The genes are TRBV29-1 and TRBJ1-1; 9 bases fit TRBD1. Germline values: CDR1 SQVTM, CDR2 ANQGSEA. V lost 6 bases and J lost 7; bases outside the gene matches: 12. The CDR3 covers 14 residues. The DNA for the CDR3 is TGCAGCGTCCTGAGAGGGGGACAGGGTGGTGAAGCTTTCTTT. It codes for CSVLRGGQGGEAFF.

The chain joins TRBV9 to TRBJ2-3; TRBD2 might be the D (5 bases). The CDR3 is made up of 15 amino acids. The germline gives CDR1 SGDLS, CDR2 YYNGEE. V lost 4 bases to trimming and J lost 4 bases, with 16 bases between them. CDR3: CASSQFKAAADTQYF. In nucleotides, the CDR3 is TGTGCCAGCAGCCAGTTTAAGGCAGCGGCAGATACGCAGTATTTT.

This clonotype was detected only a few times. The J gene is TRBJ2-3, the V gene TRBV5-4; D is ambiguous. The CDR3 spans 12 residues. CDR1 and CDR2 (germline): SGHNT, YYREEE (reference sequence). Trimming cost V 0 bases and J 6 bases, with 5 bases left between them. The CDR3 DNA follows: TGTGCCAGCAGCTTGGCCTCTGATACGCAGTATTTT. Its translation is CASSLASDTQYF.

V is TRBV7-6 and J is TRBJ1-5, with 10 nucleotides matching TRBD1. This CDR3 is built from 14 residues. The V segment lost 5 bases and the J segment 7 bases; nucleotides outside the gene matches: 5. Per germline, CDR1 SGHVS and CDR2 FNYEAQ. The CDR3, as DNA: TGTGCCAGCAGCCACGGACAGGGGGAGCAGCCCCAGCATTTT. This gives the protein CASSHGQGEQPQHF. The variable domain in full, completed from reference TRBV7-6 and TRBJ1-5, reads GAGVSQSPRYKVTKRGQDVALRCDPISGHVSLYWYRQALGQGPEFLTYFNYEAQQDKSGLPNDRFSAERPEGSISTLTIQRTEQRDSAMYRCASSHGQGEQPQHFGDGTRLSIL.

This clonotype was detected only a few times. The chain employs TRBV7-8 and TRBJ2-3, with 7 bases matching TRBD1. The V segment lost 0 bases and the J segment 6 bases; nucleotides outside the gene matches: 15. The CDR3 has 18 amino acids. The germline V gene has CDR1 SGHVS and CDR2 FQNEAQ. CDR3 sequence (DNA): TGTGCCAGCAGCTTAGCGTACGGACAGGCCTTCGAAAGGGATACGCAGTATTTT. This translates into CASSLAYGQAFERDTQYF.

This clonotype was seen repeatedly, ten times or more. This chain connects TRBV5-5 to TRBJ2-7, with 11 bases fitting TRBD2. V shed 0 bases and J 2 bases; nucleotides not matched to a gene: 4. CDR3 length: 16 residues. Germline CDR1 SGHKS, CDR2 YYEKEE (reference sequence). CDR3 sequence reads: CASSLGLAGIPYEQYF. The CDR3 DNA sequence: TGTGCCAGCAGCTTGGGACTAGCGGGAATCCCCTACGAGCAGTACTTC.

The chain uses TRBV15 and TRBJ2-5; 7 nucleotides match TRBD1. The length of the CDR3 is 17 residues. Germline CDR1 reads LNHNV; CDR2 reads YYDKDF (reference sequence). V trimming: 0 bases; J trimming: 4 bases; junction bases outside the gene matches: 11. DNA for the CDR3: TGTGCCACCAGCAGAGATCCGAGGGGGCCCGGCGGAGAGACCCAGTACTTC. The encoded protein is CATSRDPRGPGGETQYF.

The rearrangement links TRBV29-1 to TRBJ2-5; D not resolved. The germline V gene encodes CDR1 SQVTM and CDR2 ANQGSEA. V lost 2 bases and J lost 4, with 8 bases in between. This CDR3 is 12 amino acids long. CDR3 sequence reads: CSVEYGRETQYF. CDR3 nucleotides: TGCAGCGTTGAATATGGGCGAGAGACCCAGTACTTC.

J is TRBJ1-5 and V is TRBV6-6; D remains ambiguous. Deletions cut 0 bases from V and 0 bases from J, with 12 bases between. CDR1 and CDR2 (germline): MNHNY, SVGAGI (reference sequence). This CDR3 is built from 17 residues. The CDR3 DNA sequence: TGTGCCAGCAGTTACTCGCGAGGAGGCGATAGCAATCAGCCCCAGCATTTT. This encodes CASSYSRGGDSNQPQHF.

This clonotype has only a few counts. V gene TRBV18 combines with J gene TRBJ2-1, with 11 bases aligning to TRBD2. Germline CDR1 reads KGHSH; CDR2 reads LQKENI. V was clipped by 2 bases and J by 10 bases; unmatched bases: 7. This CDR3 is built from 15 residues. The CDR3 reads CASSPTSGSTQEQFF. The CDR3 coding sequence is TGTGCCAGCTCACCAACTAGCGGGAGCACCCAAGAGCAGTTCTTC.

CDR3 bases: TGCAGTGCTAGAGATTGGGGGGGCAGGGTCATTGAGCAGTTCTTC. Residues: CSARDWGGRVIEQFF. V usage is TRBV20-1 and J usage is TRBJ2-1; tentative D call: TRBD2 (7 bases). CDR3 length equals 15 residues. CDR1 is DFQATT, CDR2 SNEGSKA, per germline (reference sequence). V was shortened by 0 bases and J by 9 bases, with 18 bases between the two germline ends.

Only a few counts were recorded for this clonotype. The chain employs TRBV6-2 or TRBV6-3 and TRBJ1-1; D is uncertain. V was clipped by 6 bases and J by 0 bases, with 11 bases between them. The germline V gene has CDR1 MNHEY and CDR2 SVGEGT. The CDR3 is 14 residues long. DNA for the CDR3: TGTGCCAGCAGGCTCCCCCGGCTGAACACTGAAGCTTTCTTT. This translates into CASRLPRLNTEAFF.

The chain has TRBV25-1 and TRBJ2-5; 14 nucleotides align to TRBD2. The CDR3 is 16 residues long. Germline values: CDR1 MGHDK, CDR2 SYGVNS. After removal of 3 bases from V and 6 bases from J, the junction contained 6 bases not matched to a gene. The CDR3 DNA reads as TGTGCCAGCAGTGATCCCGGGACTAGCGGGAGTCAGACCCAGTACTTC. Translation: CASSDPGTSGSQTQYF.

This clonotype was counted only a few times. The chain recombines TRBV20-1 with TRBJ1-6, with 9 bases lining up with TRBD1. Trimming cost V 3 bases and J 6 bases; bases outside gene matches: 9. The CDR3 has 16 residues. Per germline, CDR1 DFQATT and CDR2 SNEGSKA (reference sequence). CDR3 in amino acids: CSASGLQGASNSPLHF. The CDR3 bases are TGCAGTGCTAGTGGTCTACAGGGGGCATCTAATTCACCCCTCCACTTT.

This clonotype was seen more than once but under ten times. V gene TRBV15 combines with J gene TRBJ2-7; unclear D gene. The V end was cut by 0 bases, the J end by 4 bases, with 10 bases between. This CDR3 spans 14 amino acids. Germline lookup yields CDR1 LNHNV and CDR2 YYDKDF (reference sequence). The CDR3 protein is CATSRDRSAYEQYF. Here the CDR3 DNA reads TGTGCCACCAGCAGAGATAGGTCAGCTTACGAGCAGTACTTC.

This clonotype has just a few counts. The chain uses TRBV4-1 and TRBJ1-1; no reliable D call. The CDR3 has 14 amino acids. CDR1 and CDR2 (germline): MGHRA, YSYEKL. The ends were cut back, 1 base at V and 8 bases at J, with 14 bases in the middle. The CDR3 reads CASSQGWTSSEAFF. The DNA of the CDR3 is TGCGCCAGCAGCCAAGGGTGGACCAGCTCAGAAGCTTTCTTT.

The genes are TRBV2 and TRBJ2-7; the D is unclear. From germline, CDR1 is SNHLY and CDR2 FYNNEI. Trimming removed 3 bases at V and 5 bases at J, with 23 bases between. The CDR3 length is 17 residues. CDR3 region: CASSDISSGSSVDEQYF. Here the CDR3 DNA reads TGTGCCAGCAGTGATATTAGTTCGGGCAGCTCGGTAGACGAGCAGTACTTC.